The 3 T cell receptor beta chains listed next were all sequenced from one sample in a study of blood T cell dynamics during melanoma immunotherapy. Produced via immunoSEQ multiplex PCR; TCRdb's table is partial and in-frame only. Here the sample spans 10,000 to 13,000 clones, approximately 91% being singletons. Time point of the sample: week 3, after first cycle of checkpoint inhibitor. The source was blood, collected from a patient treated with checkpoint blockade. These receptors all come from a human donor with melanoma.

This CDR3 reads CASSPRQGAAAFF. As DNA, the CDR3 is TGTGCCAGCAGCCCCCGACAGGGGGCGGCGGCTTTCTTT. The chain combines TRBV7-6 with TRBJ1-1; TRBD1 agrees at 10 bases. CDR1 SGHVS and CDR2 FNYEAQ come from the germline V gene. The CDR3 is 13 amino acids. V lost 5 bases to trimming and J lost 11 bases; unmatched junction nucleotides: 8.

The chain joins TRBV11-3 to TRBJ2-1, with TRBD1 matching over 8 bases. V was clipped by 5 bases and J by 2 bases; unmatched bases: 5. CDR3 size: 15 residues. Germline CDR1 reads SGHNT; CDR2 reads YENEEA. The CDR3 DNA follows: TGTGCCAGCAGCGACCAGGGACAGGCCTACAATGAGCAGTTCTTC. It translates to CASSDQGQAYNEQFF.

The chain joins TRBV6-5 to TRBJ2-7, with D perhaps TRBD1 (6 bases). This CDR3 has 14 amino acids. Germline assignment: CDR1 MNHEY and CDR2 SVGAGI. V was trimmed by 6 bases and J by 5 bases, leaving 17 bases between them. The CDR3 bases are TGTGCCAGCAGAGATACAGGGCTCCGCGACGAGCAGTACTTC. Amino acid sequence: CASRDTGLRDEQYF.